Shown below are 26 T cell receptor beta chains from a single sample sequenced in a study of tumor-infiltrating lymphocytes in oesophageal squamous cell carcinoma. Using its own MiXCR run on the PCR reads, TCRdb lists one record per CDR3 protein. The repertoire holds 20,000 or so distinct CDR3 sequences, with 40% to 50% as singletons. Material: esophageal tumor tissue. The receptors were gathered from a male donor with esophageal squamous cell carcinoma.

The chain has TRBV20-1 and TRBJ2-5; weak D call: TRBD2 (6 bases). CDR3 length: 17 residues. CDR1 and CDR2 from the germline V gene are DFQATT and SNEGSKA (reference sequence). The ends were cut back, 1 base at V and 1 base at J, with 19 bases in the middle. CDR3 loop: CSARGTSREPSQETQYF. CDR3 DNA: TGCAGTGCTAGAGGGACCTCCCGGGAGCCGAGCCAAGAGACCCAGTACTTC.

This sequence joins TRBV7-6 and TRBJ1-4, with 8 nucleotides matching TRBD1. The J segment lost 6 bases and the V segment lost 5 bases, leaving 8 bases of the junction unmatched. The CDR3 extends over 15 amino acids. Germline V gene sequence: CDR1 SGHVS, CDR2 FNYEAQ. CDR3 sequence reads: CASSDTGGLHEKLFF. CDR3 DNA sequence: TGTGCCAGCAGCGACACAGGGGGTCTTCATGAAAAACTGTTTTTT. The full variable domain, its missing parts supplied by reference TRBV7-6 and TRBJ1-4, is GAGVSQSPRYKVTKRGQDVALRCDPISGHVSLYWYRQALGQGPEFLTYFNYEAQQDKSGLPNDRFSAERPEGSISTLTIQRTEQRDSAMYRCASSDTGGLHEKLFFGSGTQLSVL.

The V gene is TRBV20-1, the J gene TRBJ2-5; no firm D call. Germline V lookup: CDR1 DFQATT, CDR2 SNEGSKA (reference sequence). Trimming cost V 3 bases and J 3 bases, with 14 bases left between them. The CDR3 is made up of 14 amino acids. The CDR3: CSASLVGGKETQYF. The DNA for the CDR3 is TGCAGTGCTAGCCTTGTCGGCGGCAAAGAGACCCAGTACTTC.

At least ten counts were recorded for this clonotype. The chain employs TRBV27 and TRBJ2-7; D is possibly TRBD1 (6 bases). The CDR3 extends over 17 amino acids. V shed 6 bases and J shed 3 bases, with 24 bases lying between them. Germline lookup yields CDR1 MNHEY and CDR2 SMNVEV (reference sequence). CDR3 sequence reads: CASSPRTATKGYYEQYF. The CDR3 DNA is TGTGCCAGCAGCCCCAGGACAGCCACCAAGGGATACTACGAGCAGTACTTC.

This chain links TRBV7-3 with TRBJ2-4; D unresolved. TRBJ2-1 explains the end of the DNA better; the J call may be wrong. Germline lookup yields CDR1 SGHTA and CDR2 FQGTGA. The CDR3 extends over 13 amino acids. The CDR3 DNA sequence: TGTGCCAGCAGCTTATCGGTGGACAATGAGCAGTTCTTC. The encoded protein is CASSLSVDNEQFF.

There are many counts of this clonotype. A much larger clonotype is one base distant, so this may be a read error. This rearrangement joins TRBV28 to TRBJ2-1, with a weak D call TRBD2 (6 bases). The J call may be in error: the DNA end matches TRBJ2-7 better. Germline loops: CDR1 MDHEN, CDR2 SYDVKM. The CDR3 contains 16 residues. The CDR3 nucleotides read TGTGCCAGCATCGCAGAGGGGAGGAGCTCCTACAATGAGCAGTACTTC. This codes for CASIAEGRSSYNEQYF.

This chain uses TRBV7-4 with TRBJ1-1; no reliable D call. V was trimmed by 3 bases and J by 1 base, leaving 9 bases between them. The CDR3 contains 14 residues. CDR1 is SGHVT and CDR2 is SQSDAQ in the germline V gene. In nucleotides, the CDR3 is TGTGCCAGCAGCTTGGGCTTCGGGAACACTGAAGCTTTCTTT. Translation: CASSLGFGNTEAFF.

This clonotype was seen ten or more times. The chain has TRBV7-9 and TRBJ1-2; 9 bases agree with TRBD1. V lost 2 bases, J lost 8 bases, and 9 bases stayed unmatched. CDR3 length: 15 residues. The germline V gene encodes CDR1 SEHNR and CDR2 FQNEAQ (reference sequence). This CDR3 reads CASSLNGQGYGGYTF. CDR3 DNA: TGTGCCAGCAGCTTAAATGGACAGGGGTATGGAGGCTACACCTTC.

There are many counts of this clonotype. The chain couples TRBV2 to TRBJ2-5; possibly TRBD2 for D (6 bases). Germline values: CDR1 SNHLY, CDR2 FYNNEI. CDR3 length: 15 amino acids. V lost 6 bases to trimming and J lost 1 base, with 15 bases between them. This CDR3 is CASRRNGGGQETQYF. The DNA of the CDR3 is TGTGCCAGCAGGAGAAACGGGGGAGGCCAAGAGACCCAGTACTTC. Looking up the rest from reference TRBV2 and TRBJ2-5 gives the full variable domain: EPEVTQTPSHQVTQMGQEVILRCVPISNHLYFYWYRQILGQKVEFLVSFYNNEISEKSEIFDDQFSVERPDGSNFTLKIRSTKLEDSAMYFCASRRNGGGQETQYFGPGTRLLVL.

This clonotype was seen many times. The chain couples TRBV19 to TRBJ2-1; 9 bases are shared with TRBD2. Trimming cost V 3 bases and J 3 bases; bases outside gene matches: 3. There are 15 residues in the CDR3. The germline V gene has CDR1 LNHDA and CDR2 SQIVND (reference sequence). CDR3 coding DNA: TGTGCCAGTAGTATGAGCGGGGGGTTCTACAATGAGCAGTTCTTC. Residues: CASSMSGGFYNEQFF.

This clonotype has ten or more counts. The chain employs TRBV6-6 and TRBJ2-5, with a tentative D call TRBD2 (5 bases). CDR3 length: 16 amino acids. V dropped 2 bases and J dropped 5 bases, with 18 bases sitting between them. Germline V CDR1 and CDR2: MNHNY, SVGAGI (reference sequence). The chain's CDR3 is CASSYDGGRGRETQYF. The CDR3 DNA follows: TGTGCCAGCAGTTACGACGGTGGACGGGGTCGGGAGACCCAGTACTTC.

CDR3 region: CASSRPQAGRSYEQYF. CDR3 in DNA: TGTGCCAGCAGCCGCCCCCAGGCAGGTCGCTCCTACGAGCAGTACTTC. This sequence joins TRBV7-6 and TRBJ2-7, with unresolved D. The V end was cut by 5 bases, the J end by 0 bases, with 17 bases between. The germline V gene encodes CDR1 SGHVS and CDR2 FNYEAQ. The CDR3 is 16 amino acids.

The table lists this clonotype with a few counts. The chain has TRBV7-2 and TRBJ2-1, with 7 bases identical to TRBD2. J was trimmed by 8 bases and V by 4 bases; bases with no gene match: 11. The CDR3 runs to 15 residues. Per germline, CDR1 SGHTA and CDR2 FQGNSA. CDR3 amino acids: CASSSSRGSFDEQFF. The CDR3 region has the DNA TGTGCCAGCAGCTCCTCTCGCGGGAGTTTCGATGAGCAGTTCTTC.

V gene TRBV7-6 combines with J gene TRBJ2-7; tentatively, D is TRBD1 or TRBD2 (5 bases each). The J call is in doubt because the DNA end fits TRBJ2-5 better. CDR3 size: 14 residues. From germline, CDR1 is SGHVS and CDR2 FNYEAQ. In DNA, the CDR3 is TGTGCCAGCAGCTTGTCCGGGACGTTAGAGACCCAGTACTTC. Translating it yields CASSLSGTLETQYF.

The rearrangement links TRBV7-4 to TRBJ1-1, with D maybe TRBD1 (6 bases). Trimming stripped 4 bases from V and 3 bases from J, with 18 bases between. The CDR3 is made up of 16 amino acids. Per germline, CDR1 SGHVT and CDR2 SQSDAQ. CDR3 sequence: CASSSFSGGRDTEAFF. The CDR3 nucleotides are TGTGCCAGCAGCTCCTTCTCGGGGGGGCGGGACACTGAAGCTTTCTTT.

The chain recombines TRBV7-8 with TRBJ2-5, with no clear D. Judging by the DNA end, TRBJ2-7 fits better; the J call may be wrong. This CDR3 is 14 amino acids long. Germline CDR1 SGHVS, CDR2 FQNEAQ. CDR3 sequence reads: CASSLGSGSDEQYF. The CDR3 DNA reads TGTGCCAGCAGCTTAGGGTCCGGGTCCGACGAGCAGTACTTC.

This clonotype was picked up one time. The chain is built from TRBV6-7 and TRBJ2-7; weak D call: TRBD1 (6 bases). Being an ORF, TRBV6-7 has a function that is uncertain. V lost 0 bases, J lost 3 bases, and 21 bases lay in between. The CDR3 totals 18 residues. This chain's CDR3 is CASSYSSAQGKIGYEQYF. CDR3 in DNA: TGTGCCAGCAGTTACTCGAGCGCACAGGGTAAGATAGGCTACGAGCAGTACTTC.

This clonotype was counted between two and nine times. The rearrangement uses TRBV7-2 and TRBJ2-3; the D is unclear. V was shortened by 2 bases and J by 2 bases, with 8 bases between the two germline ends. The CDR3 spans 14 residues. Per the germline V gene, CDR1 is SGHTA and CDR2 is FQGNSA. The CDR3 DNA is TGTGCCAGCAGCTTAAATGGGAACACAGATACGCAGTATTTT. Amino acids: CASSLNGNTDTQYF. Drawing the rest from reference TRBV7-2 and TRBJ2-3, the complete variable domain is GAGVSQSPSNKVTEKGKDVELRCDPISGHTALYWYRQSLGQGLEFLIYFQGNSAPDKSGLPSDRFSAERTGGSVSTLTIQRTQQEDSAVYLCASSLNGNTDTQYFGPGTRLTVL.

This clonotype was counted at least ten times. The chain uses TRBV2 and TRBJ1-1; D is possibly TRBD1 (6 bases). CDR1 and CDR2 (germline): SNHLY, FYNNEI. Deletions cut 8 bases from V and 5 bases from J, with 18 bases between. The CDR3 sequence is 14 residues long. The CDR3 loop is CASGADWGATEAFF. In DNA, the CDR3 is TGTGCCAGCGGAGCGGACTGGGGGGCGACTGAAGCTTTCTTT. The entire variable domain, with the rest obtained from reference TRBV2 and TRBJ1-1, is as follows: EPEVTQTPSHQVTQMGQEVILRCVPISNHLYFYWYRQILGQKVEFLVSFYNNEISEKSEIFDDQFSVERPDGSNFTLKIRSTKLEDSAMYFCASGADWGATEAFFGQGTRLTVV.

This chain joins TRBV7-8 and TRBJ2-7, with TRBD2 as a possible D gene (5 bases). The better agreement between TRBJ2-1 and the DNA end casts doubt on the J call. CDR3 length: 14 residues. Germline loops: CDR1 SGHVS, CDR2 FQNEAQ. CDR3 nucleotide sequence: TGTGCCAACATCGAGCGGACCTTCTACAATGAGCAGTTCTTC. This encodes CANIERTFYNEQFF.

In this sample, this clonotype is medium-sized. The gene calls are TRBV24-1 and TRBJ2-1; D is undetermined. Germline V lookup: CDR1 KGHDR, CDR2 SFDVKD. CDR3 length: 11 amino acids. V was pared by 8 bases and J by 6 bases, with 7 bases between. CDR3 nucleotide sequence: TGTGCCACCACCTTGGGCAATGAGCAGTTCTTC. It translates to CATTLGNEQFF.

This chain uses TRBV7-4 with TRBJ1-1; D ambiguous. V was clipped by 4 bases and J by 0 bases, with 9 bases between them. The CDR3 contains 14 residues. The germline gives CDR1 SGHVT, CDR2 SQSDAQ. The CDR3 reads CASSSHALNTEAFF. CDR3 DNA: TGTGCCAGCAGCTCTCATGCCCTGAACACTGAAGCTTTCTTT.

This chain joins TRBV7-2 and TRBJ2-5, with 11 nucleotides matching TRBD2. Germline lookup yields CDR1 SGHTA and CDR2 FQGNSA. The CDR3 has 17 amino acids. The J segment lost 2 bases and the V segment lost 1 base, leaving 6 bases of the junction unmatched. As DNA, the CDR3 is TGTGCCAGCAGCTTAGGCGGTAGCGGGAGGGTTCAAGAGACCCAGTACTTC. Translating it yields CASSLGGSGRVQETQYF.

This clonotype was observed at least ten times. For the CDR3, the DNA is TGTGCCAGCAGCCTCGACGGGAATCAGCCCCAGCATTTT. Protein sequence: CASSLDGNQPQHF. This chain uses TRBV7-3 with TRBJ1-5; unclear D gene. Germline V gene data show CDR1 as SGHTA and CDR2 as FQGTGA. The CDR3 covers 13 residues. The V and J ends lost 5 bases and 4 bases respectively, with 9 bases between them.

This clonotype was recorded at least ten times. The chain carries TRBV28 and TRBJ2-2; TRBD1 matches at 8 bases. Trimming removed 6 bases from V and 1 base from J; junction bases left unmatched: 10. CDR3 length: 17 residues. Per germline, CDR1 MDHEN and CDR2 SYDVKM. The CDR3 is CASSNPAGTGNTGELFF. The DNA of the CDR3 is TGTGCCAGCAGCAATCCCGCCGGGACAGGGAACACCGGGGAGCTGTTTTTT.

This chain links TRBV7-2 with TRBJ1-2, with D hard to call. V was trimmed by 1 base and J by 7 bases, leaving 1 base between them. In germline, CDR1 is SGHTA, CDR2 FQGNSA. The CDR3 spans 10 residues. CDR3 bases: TGTGCCAGCAGCTTAGTTGGCTACACCTTC. Its protein is CASSLVGYTF.